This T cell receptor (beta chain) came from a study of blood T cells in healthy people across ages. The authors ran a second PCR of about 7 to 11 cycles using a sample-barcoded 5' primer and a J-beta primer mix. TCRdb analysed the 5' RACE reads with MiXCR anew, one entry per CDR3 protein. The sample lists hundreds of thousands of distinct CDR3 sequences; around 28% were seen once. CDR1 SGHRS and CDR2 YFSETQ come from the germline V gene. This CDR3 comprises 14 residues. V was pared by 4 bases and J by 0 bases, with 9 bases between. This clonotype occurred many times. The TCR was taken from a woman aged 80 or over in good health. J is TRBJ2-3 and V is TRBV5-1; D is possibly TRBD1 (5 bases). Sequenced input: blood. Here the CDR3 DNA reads TGCGCCAGCAGCGTGGACACTAGCACAGATACGCAGTATTTT. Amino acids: CASSVDTSTDTQYF.